This TCR beta chain emerged from a study of technical replicates of blood from several donors. The CDR3 covers 15 residues. V was cut by 7 bases and J by 0 bases, with 15 bases left in between. The germline V gene has CDR1 MGHRA and CDR2 YSYEKL. Clones were read by immunoSEQ multiplex PCR, and TCRdb kept only the in-frame ones, dropping some. This table holds about 74,000 clones, 95% found once. The chain couples TRBV4-1 to TRBJ1-2; D is possibly TRBD1 (6 bases). Material: T cells isolated from PBMCs. The TCR was taken from a human donor in good health. The CDR3 loop reads CASNSPGATNYGYTF. The CDR3 DNA is TGCGCCAGCAACTCTCCAGGGGCAACTAACTATGGCTACACCTTC.